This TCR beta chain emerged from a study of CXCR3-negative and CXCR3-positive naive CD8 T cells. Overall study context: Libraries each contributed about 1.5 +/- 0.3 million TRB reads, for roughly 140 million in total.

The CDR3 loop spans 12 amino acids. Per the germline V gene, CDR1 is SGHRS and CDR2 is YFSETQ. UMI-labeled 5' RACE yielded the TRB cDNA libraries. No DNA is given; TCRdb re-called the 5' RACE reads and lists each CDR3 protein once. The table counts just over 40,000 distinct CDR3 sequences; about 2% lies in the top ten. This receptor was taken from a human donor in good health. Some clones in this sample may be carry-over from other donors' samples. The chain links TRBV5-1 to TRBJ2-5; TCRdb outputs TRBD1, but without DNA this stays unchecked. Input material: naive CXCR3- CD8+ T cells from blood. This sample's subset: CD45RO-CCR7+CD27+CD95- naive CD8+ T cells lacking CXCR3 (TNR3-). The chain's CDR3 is CASSGDSQTQYF.